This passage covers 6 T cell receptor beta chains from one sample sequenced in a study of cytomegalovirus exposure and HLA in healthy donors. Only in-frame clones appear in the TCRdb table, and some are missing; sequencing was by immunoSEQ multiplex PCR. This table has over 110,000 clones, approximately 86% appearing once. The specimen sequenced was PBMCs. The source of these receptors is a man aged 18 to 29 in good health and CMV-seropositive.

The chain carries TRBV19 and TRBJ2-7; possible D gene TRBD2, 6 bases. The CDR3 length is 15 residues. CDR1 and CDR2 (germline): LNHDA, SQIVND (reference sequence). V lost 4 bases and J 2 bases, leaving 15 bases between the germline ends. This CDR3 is CASSRGVADPYEQYF. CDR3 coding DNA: TGTGCCAGTAGTAGGGGGGTTGCCGACCCCTACGAGCAGTACTTC. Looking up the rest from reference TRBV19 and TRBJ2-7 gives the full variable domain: DGGITQSPKYLFRKEGQNVTLSCEQNLNHDAMYWYRQDPGQGLRLIYYSQIVNDFQKGDIAEGYSVSREKKESFPLTVTSAQKNPTAFYLCASSRGVADPYEQYFGPGTRLTVT.

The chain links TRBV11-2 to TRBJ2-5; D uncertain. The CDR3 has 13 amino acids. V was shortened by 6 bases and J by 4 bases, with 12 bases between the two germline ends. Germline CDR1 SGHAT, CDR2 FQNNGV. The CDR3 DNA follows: TGTGCCAGCAGTACGGGTATTGGAGAGACCCAGTACTTC. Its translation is CASSTGIGETQYF.

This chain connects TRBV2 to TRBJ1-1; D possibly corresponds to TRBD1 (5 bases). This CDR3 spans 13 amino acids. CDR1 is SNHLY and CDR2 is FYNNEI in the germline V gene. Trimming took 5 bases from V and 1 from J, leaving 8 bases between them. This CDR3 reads CASSKQENTEAFF. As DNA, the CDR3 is TGTGCCAGCAGTAAACAGGAGAACACTGAAGCTTTCTTT. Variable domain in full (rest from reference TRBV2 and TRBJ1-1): EPEVTQTPSHQVTQMGQEVILRCVPISNHLYFYWYRQILGQKVEFLVSFYNNEISEKSEIFDDQFSVERPDGSNFTLKIRSTKLEDSAMYFCASSKQENTEAFFGQGTRLTVV.

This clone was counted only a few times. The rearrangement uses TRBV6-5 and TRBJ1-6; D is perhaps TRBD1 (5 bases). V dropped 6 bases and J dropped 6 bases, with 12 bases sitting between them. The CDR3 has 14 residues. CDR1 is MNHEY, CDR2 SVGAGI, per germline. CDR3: CASSPLTANSPLHF. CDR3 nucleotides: TGTGCCAGCAGCCCCCTGACAGCTAATTCACCCCTCCACTTT.

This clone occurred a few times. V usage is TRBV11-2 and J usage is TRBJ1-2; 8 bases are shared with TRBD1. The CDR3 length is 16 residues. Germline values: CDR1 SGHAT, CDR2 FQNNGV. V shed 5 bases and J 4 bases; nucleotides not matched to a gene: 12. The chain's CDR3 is CASSPLDRGRTYGYTF. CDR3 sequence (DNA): TGTGCCAGCAGCCCCCTCGACAGGGGTAGGACCTATGGCTACACCTTC.

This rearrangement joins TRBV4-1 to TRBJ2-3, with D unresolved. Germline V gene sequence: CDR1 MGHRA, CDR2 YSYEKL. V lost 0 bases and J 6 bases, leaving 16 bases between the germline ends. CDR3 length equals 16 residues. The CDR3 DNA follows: TGCGCCAGCAGCCAAGACGATTTCCAGGCCATCGATACGCAGTATTTT. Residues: CASSQDDFQAIDTQYF.